These 17 T cell receptor beta chains were all obtained from the same sample, sequenced in a study of regulatory T cells in long-lasting Graves disease. Specified time point: newly diagnosed GD, antithyroid drugs for less than 3 months. The TCR library was prepared using RNA isolated from PBMCs. TCR beta libraries were built with iRepertoire HTBI primers and Arm-PCR of CDR3 regions. MiXCR, run by TCRdb on the multiplex PCR reads, gives a single entry per CDR3 protein. The sample consists of 400,000 to 500,000 distinct CDR3 sequences, 15% of them appearing once. These data were also reused for a study on T cells in Graves' hyperthyroidism and ophthalmopathy.

Source: peripheral blood mononuclear cells (PBMCs), taken at new diagnosis, from a patient treated with antithyroid drugs. The receptors here all came from a woman aged 25 to 39 with Graves disease.

This clonotype was seen many times. The chain recombines TRBV2 with TRBJ1-1; no clear D gene. The germline V and J ends were trimmed by 2 bases and 3 bases, with 10 bases remaining between them. CDR3 length: 14 amino acids. Per germline, CDR1 SNHLY and CDR2 FYNNEI. CDR3 DNA sequence: TGTGCCAGCAGTGAAAGGGTTTCAGACACTGAAGCTTTCTTT. Translating it yields CASSERVSDTEAFF.

This clonotype was observed at least ten times. V and J are TRBV2 and TRBJ1-3, with 8 positions matching TRBD1. The CDR3 contains 14 residues. V shed 6 bases, J shed 5 bases, and the junction held 6 bases outside the gene matches. Germline V gene data show CDR1 as SNHLY and CDR2 as FYNNEI. The CDR3 loop is CASRNDRGRNTIYF. The CDR3 nucleotides read TGTGCCAGCAGAAACGACAGGGGACGAAACACCATATATTTT.

This clonotype was counted many times. The chain is built from TRBV3-1 and TRBJ2-7, with 11 bases matching TRBD2. Germline CDR1 reads LGHDT; CDR2 reads YNNKEL (reference sequence). This CDR3 comprises 15 residues. J was trimmed by 3 bases and V by 4 bases; bases with no gene match: 5. CDR3 in amino acids: CASSLTGTSGYEQYF. CDR3 DNA sequence: TGTGCCAGCAGCCTCACCGGGACTAGCGGCTACGAGCAGTACTTC.

Note on this clonotype: An end of the junction differs from the germline gene, which may be a read error. The CDR3 DNA reads as TGTGCCGGCAGTCCCGGCTCTCACTCGGACACCATATATTTT. It codes for CAGSPGSHSDTIYF. This chain connects TRBV5-6 to TRBJ1-3; unclear D gene. Germline V gene lookup returns CDR1 SGHDT and CDR2 YYEEEE. The CDR3 spans 14 residues.

This clonotype came up many times. This rearrangement joins TRBV7-6 to TRBJ1-5; tentatively, D is TRBD1 (6 bases). Germline V gene sequence: CDR1 SGHVS, CDR2 FNYEAQ. V lost 3 bases and J 4 bases, leaving 13 bases between the germline ends. This CDR3 contains 15 residues. CDR3: CASSLGGGANQPQHF. The CDR3 DNA follows: TGTGCCAGCAGCTTGGGAGGGGGGGCTAATCAGCCCCAGCATTTT.

This clonotype was picked up a small number of times. This chain joins TRBV7-8 and TRBJ2-7; D may be TRBD2 (5 bases). The germline V gene encodes CDR1 SGHVS and CDR2 FQNEAQ. CDR3 size: 18 residues. Deletions cut 1 base from V and 1 base from J, with 20 bases between. In nucleotides, the CDR3 is TGTGCCAGCAGCTTAGGATGGGTTAGGTGGGAGAAATCCTACGAGCAGTACTTC. This encodes CASSLGWVRWEKSYEQYF.

This clonotype was observed many times. The V gene is TRBV7-2, the J gene TRBJ2-7; D is possibly TRBD2 (5 bases). Trimming removed 5 bases at V and 3 bases at J, with 11 bases between. The CDR3 sequence is 13 residues long. Looked up from germline, CDR1 is SGHTA and CDR2 is FQGNSA. As DNA, the CDR3 is TGTGCCAGCAGCGCCCGCCGGGACTACGAGCAGTACTTC. Translated, it gives CASSARRDYEQYF.

A few counts support this clonotype. Because the CDR3's place on the DNA is in doubt, the DNA is left out and the CDR3 is given as listed by TCRdb. The V and J genes are TRBV24-1 and TRBJ2-3; no DNA check was done on the table's D call, TRBD1. The CDR3 contains 15 residues when both ends are counted. The germline gives CDR1 KGHDR, CDR2 SFDVKD. CDR3 amino acids: CATGDKGHFGDTQYF.

This clonotype was found many times. The chain employs TRBV7-9 and TRBJ2-1; the match to TRBD2 covers 12 bases. Germline values: CDR1 SEHNR, CDR2 FQNEAQ (reference sequence). Trimming at V came to 0 bases and at J to 9 bases, leaving 3 bases not matched to a gene. The CDR3 totals 15 residues. For the CDR3, the DNA is TGTGCCAGCAGCTTAGCCGCGGGACTAGCGGGTGAGCAGTTCTTC. This gives the protein CASSLAAGLAGEQFF.

This clonotype has ten or more counts. This rearrangement joins TRBV6-2 or TRBV6-3 to TRBJ2-6; possibly TRBD1 or TRBD2 for D (5 bases each). The V gene's germline CDR1 is MNHEY and CDR2 SVGEGT. V was clipped by 0 bases and J by 1 base, with 7 bases between them. The CDR3 runs 16 residues. The CDR3 DNA follows: TGTGCCAGCAGTTACTCGAGGGGATCTGGGGCCAACGTCCTGACTTTC. Protein sequence: CASSYSRGSGANVLTF.

This clonotype was recorded at least ten times. At one boundary the junction diverges from the germline segment, which might be a read error. The chain uses TRBV6-5 and TRBJ1-5; 8 nucleotides line up with TRBD1. The V gene's germline CDR1 is MNHEY and CDR2 SVGAGI. The CDR3 is 16 amino acids. CDR3 bases: TGTGCCAGCAGCTACTTGGACAGGGTGGCCAATCAGCCCCAGCATTTT. Translating it yields CASSYLDRVANQPQHF.

This clonotype has at least ten counts. The chain employs TRBV3-1 and TRBJ2-5, with a possible D match to TRBD2 (5 bases). Trimming left V 3 bases short and J 0 bases short, with 8 bases between. There are 14 residues in the CDR3. Germline CDR1 LGHDT, CDR2 YNNKEL (reference sequence). In DNA, the CDR3 is TGTGCCAGCAGCCATCGACTAAACCAAGAGACCCAGTACTTC. Protein: CASSHRLNQETQYF.

As for this clonotype: This clone may be a read error of a much larger clone one base away. The chain recombines TRBV6-1 with TRBJ1-5; D possibly corresponds to TRBD1 (5 bases). V lost 3 bases and J lost 5, with 11 bases in between. The CDR3 runs to 14 residues. CDR1 is MNHNS and CDR2 is SASEGT in the germline V gene. This chain's CDR3 is CASSDRASDQPQHF. The CDR3 coding sequence is TGTGCCAGCAGTGACAGGGCCAGCGATCAGCCCCAGCATTTT.

The sample holds many counts of this clonotype. This chain links TRBV28 with TRBJ2-5; TRBD2 aligns across 7 bases. Germline-derived CDR1 and CDR2 are MDHEN and SYDVKM. The CDR3 covers 15 residues. J gave up 3 bases and V 6 bases, and 10 bases lay outside the gene matches. The CDR3 nucleotides read TGTGCCAGCAGGGACCGGGCTAGCGGCGAAGAGACCCAGTACTTC. Residues: CASRDRASGEETQYF.

Ten or more counts support this clonotype. The V and J genes are TRBV6-1 and TRBJ1-2; TRBD1 might be the D (5 bases). The CDR3 is 14 amino acids. V was cut by 5 bases and J by 1 base, with 11 bases left in between. Germline assignment: CDR1 MNHNS and CDR2 SASEGT. The CDR3 loop reads CASSPPDSNYGYTF. The CDR3 bases are TGTGCCAGCAGTCCACCAGACAGTAACTATGGCTACACCTTC.

Regarding this clonotype: This may come from a read error, since a much larger clone is one base off. The rearrangement uses TRBV30 and TRBJ2-7, with D perhaps TRBD1 (5 bases). This CDR3 has 11 amino acids. CDR1 is GTSNPN and CDR2 is SVGIG in the germline V gene (reference sequence). The CDR3: CPWTTAYEQYF. As DNA, the CDR3 is TGTCCCTGGACAACTGCCTACGAGCAGTACTTC.

This clonotype showed up many times. This chain joins TRBV18 and TRBJ2-1, with a possible D match to TRBD2 (6 bases). Trimming took off 6 bases at V and 2 bases at J, with 14 bases between the two ends. This CDR3 is built from 15 residues. The V gene's germline CDR1 is KGHSH and CDR2 LQKENI. The CDR3 region is CASSDGGGAYNEQFF. The CDR3 coding sequence is TGTGCCAGCTCCGACGGTGGAGGGGCCTACAATGAGCAGTTCTTC.